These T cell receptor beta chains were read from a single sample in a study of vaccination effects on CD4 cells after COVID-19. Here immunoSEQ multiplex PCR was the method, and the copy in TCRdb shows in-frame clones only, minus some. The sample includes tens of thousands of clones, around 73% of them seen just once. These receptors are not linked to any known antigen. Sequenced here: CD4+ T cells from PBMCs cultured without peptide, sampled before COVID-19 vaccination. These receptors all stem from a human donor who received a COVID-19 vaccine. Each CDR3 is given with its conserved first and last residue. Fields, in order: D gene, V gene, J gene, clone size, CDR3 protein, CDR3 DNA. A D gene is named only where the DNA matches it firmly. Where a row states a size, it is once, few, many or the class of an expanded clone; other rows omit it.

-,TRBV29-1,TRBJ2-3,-,CSVAPNTDTQYF,TGCAGCGTTGCTCCCAACACAGATACGCAGTATTTT
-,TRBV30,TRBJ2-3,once,CAWTLGTPDTQYF,TGTGCCTGGACTTTAGGAACCCCAGATACGCAGTATTTT
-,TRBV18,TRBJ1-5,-,CASSGGLSNQPQHF,TGTGCCAGCTCTGGTGGGTTGAGCAATCAGCCCCAGCATTTT
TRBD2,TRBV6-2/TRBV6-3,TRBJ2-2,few,CASSRGLAGGPDLFF,TGTGCCAGCAGCCGGGGACTAGCGGGGGGGCCGGATCTGTTTTTT
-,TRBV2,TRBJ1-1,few,CASSENRDTEAFF,TGTGCCAGCAGTGAGAACAGGGACACTGAAGCTTTCTTT
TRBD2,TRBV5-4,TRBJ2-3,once,CASSLGLAGASTDTQYF,TGTGCCAGCAGCTTGGGACTAGCGGGAGCGAGCACAGATACGCAGTATTTT
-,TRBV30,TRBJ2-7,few,CAWALSYEQYF,TGTGCCTGGGCCCTCTCCTACGAGCAGTACTTC
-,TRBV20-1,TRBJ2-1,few,CSWESLNEQFF,TGCAGCTGGGAGTCGCTGAATGAGCAGTTCTTC
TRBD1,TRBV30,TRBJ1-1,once,CAWSVGTGEGNTEAFF,TGTGCCTGGAGTGTAGGGACAGGGGAAGGGAACACTGAAGCTTTCTTT
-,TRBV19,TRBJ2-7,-,CASSADYTMRYEQYF,TGTGCCAGTAGTGCGGACTACACAATGCGCTACGAGCAGTACTTC
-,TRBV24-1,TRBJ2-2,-,CATRKERGKGGGTGELFF,TGTGCCACCAGGAAAGAGAGGGGCAAGGGGGGGGGCACCGGGGAGCTGTTTTTT
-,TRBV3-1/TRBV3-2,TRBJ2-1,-,CASSHRGVQFF,TGTGCCAGCAGCCATAGAGGGGTTCAGTTCTTC
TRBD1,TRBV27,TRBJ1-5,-,CASRTGGGNQPQHF,TGTGCCAGCCGGACAGGGGGAGGCAATCAGCCCCAGCATTTT
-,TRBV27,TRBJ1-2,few,CASRPGPTVDYGYTF,TGTGCCAGCAGACCAGGACCGACAGTCGACTATGGCTACACCTTC
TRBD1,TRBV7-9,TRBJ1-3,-,CASSLGGQGNTIYF,TGTGCCAGCAGCTTAGGGGGACAGGGAAACACCATATATTTT
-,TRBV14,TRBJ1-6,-,CASSQGIWSPLHF,TGTGCCAGCAGCCAGGGGATTTGGTCACCCCTCCACTTT
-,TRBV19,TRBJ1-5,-,CASRLGQMSNQPQHF,TGTGCCAGTAGGTTGGGACAAATGAGCAATCAGCCCCAGCATTTT
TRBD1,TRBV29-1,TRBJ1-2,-,CSVEESDRKNYGYTF,TGCAGCGTTGAGGAGTCGGACAGGAAGAACTATGGCTACACCTTC
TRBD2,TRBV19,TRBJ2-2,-,CASSTGLDTGELFF,TGTGCCAGTAGTACCGGACTAGACACCGGGGAGCTGTTTTTT
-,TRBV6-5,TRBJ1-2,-,CASREGTAGYGYTF,TGTGCCAGCAGAGAGGGGACGGCCGGCTATGGCTACACCTTC
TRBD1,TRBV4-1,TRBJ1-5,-,CASSNDGAGGDQPQHF,TGCGCCAGCAGCAACGACGGGGCAGGGGGCGATCAGCCCCAGCATTTT
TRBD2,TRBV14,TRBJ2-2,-,CASSQALAGTGELFF,TGTGCCAGCAGCCAAGCACTAGCGGGGACCGGGGAGCTGTTTTTT
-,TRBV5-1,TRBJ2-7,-,CASTRAAPYEQYF,TGCGCCAGCACCCGGGCAGCACCCTACGAGCAGTACTTC
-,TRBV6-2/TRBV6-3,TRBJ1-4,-,CASSYTVWIEKLFF,TGTGCCAGCAGTTACACGGTTTGGATTGAAAAACTGTTTTTT
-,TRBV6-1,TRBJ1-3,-,CASSEASGNTIYF,TGTGCCAGCAGTGAAGCTTCTGGAAACACCATATATTTT
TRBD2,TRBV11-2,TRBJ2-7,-,CASSLVGGGAYEQYF,TGTGCCAGCAGCTTAGTGGGCGGGGGGGCTTACGAGCAGTACTTC
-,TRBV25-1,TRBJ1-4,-,CASTRSVGEKLFF,TGTGCCAGCACTCGTTCAGTGGGAGAAAAACTGTTTTTT
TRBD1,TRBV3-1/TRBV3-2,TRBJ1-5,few,CASSSTGGSNQPQHF,TGTGCCAGCAGCTCCACAGGGGGAAGCAATCAGCCCCAGCATTTT
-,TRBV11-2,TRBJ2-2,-,CASSLVGEPGELFF,TGTGCCAGCAGCTTAGTTGGCGAGCCCGGGGAGCTGTTTTTT
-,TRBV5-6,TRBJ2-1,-,CASSRNNEQFF,TGTGCCAGCAGCCGGAACAATGAGCAGTTCTTC
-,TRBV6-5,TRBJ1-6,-,CASTGGAYNSPLHF,TGTGCCAGCACAGGAGGGGCCTATAATTCACCCCTCCACTTT
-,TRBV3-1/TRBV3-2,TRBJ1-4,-,CASSQEGRFNEKLFF,TGTGCCAGCAGCCAAGAAGGGAGGTTTAATGAAAAACTGTTTTTT